These T cell receptor beta chains were read from a single sample in a study of T cell changes during pregnancy in multiple sclerosis. Using immunoSEQ multiplex PCR, the repertoire was profiled, and TCRdb retains in-frame clones only, with some absent. The sample has under 70,000 clones; around 92% are singletons. The material sequenced was CD4+ T cells from peripheral blood mononuclear cells, taken after pregnancy. Source of these receptors: a female donor with multiple sclerosis, enrolled in a pregnancy study. CDR3s include the opening cysteine and the closing phenylalanine or tryptophan. The D gene is left open where the match is weak. Rows give clone size only sometimes, using once, few, many, or a class for an expanded clone.

abundance	d_gene	v_gene	j_gene	CDR3aa	CDR3nt
-	TRBD2	TRBV7-3	TRBJ2-7	CASSLGTSGGAKYF	TGTGCCAGCAGCTTAGGAACTAGCGGGGGGGCAAAGTACTTC
-	TRBD1	TRBV30	TRBJ1-6	CAWTRGTGVNSPLHF	TGTGCCTGGACCCGCGGGACAGGGGTAAACTCACCCCTCCACTTT
-	-	TRBV12-5	TRBJ1-1	CASGLPWTTNTEAFF	TGTGCTAGTGGTTTGCCCTGGACAACCAACACTGAAGCTTTCTTT
-	TRBD2	TRBV5-4	TRBJ2-5	CASSPGAGGETQYF	TGTGCCAGCAGCCCCGGGGCGGGGGGAGAGACCCAGTACTTC
-	-	TRBV28	TRBJ2-7	CASSFFPRRGGEQYF	TGTGCCAGCAGTTTTTTTCCAAGAAGGGGGGGCGAGCAGTACTTC
-	-	TRBV7-2	TRBJ1-3	CASTLRAGGNTIYF	TGTGCCAGCACCTTACGGGCAGGGGGAAACACCATATATTTT
-	TRBD2	TRBV10-3	TRBJ2-1	CAISVTSGGPSYNEQFF	TGTGCCATCAGCGTTACTAGCGGGGGACCCTCCTACAATGAGCAGTTCTTC
-	-	TRBV11-3	TRBJ1-1	CASSLGVGDRTEAFF	TGTGCCAGCAGCCTGGGTGTAGGGGATCGGACTGAAGCTTTCTTT
-	TRBD1	TRBV5-6	TRBJ2-7	CASSWDSLREQYF	TGTGCCAGCAGCTGGGACAGCCTTAGGGAGCAGTACTTC
-	-	TRBV30	TRBJ1-4	CAWRLRTGQLELFF	TGTGCCTGGAGGCTACGAACAGGGCAGTTGGAACTGTTTTTT
-	TRBD1	TRBV7-9	TRBJ2-4	CASSLGQGLAKNIQYF	TGTGCCAGCAGCTTAGGACAGGGCCTAGCCAAAAACATTCAGTACTTC
-	-	TRBV19	TRBJ2-2	CASSIPSSLRSGELFF	TGTGCCAGTAGTATCCCGTCCTCTCTCCGGTCCGGGGAGCTGTTTTTT
-	-	TRBV5-4	TRBJ2-1	CASSLKGDARATYNEQFF	TGTGCCAGCAGCTTGAAGGGGGACGCGCGGGCCACCTACAATGAGCAGTTCTTC
-	TRBD2	TRBV5-6	TRBJ2-5	CASSLRSSGPQETQYF	TGTGCCAGCAGCTTGAGGTCTAGCGGGCCCCAAGAGACCCAGTACTTC
-	-	TRBV21-1	TRBJ2-2	CASSKKGGSGYIPNTGELFF	TGTGCCAGCAGCAAGAAGGGAGGGAGTGGGTACATACCTAACACCGGGGAGCTGTTTTTT
-	TRBD1	TRBV27	TRBJ2-7	CASSLSDRSEQYF	TGTGCCAGCAGTTTATCGGACAGGAGCGAGCAGTACTTC
-	-	TRBV7-6	TRBJ1-1	CASSRQTEMNTEAFF	TGTGCCAGCAGCCGCCAGACAGAAATGAACACTGAAGCTTTCTTT
-	-	TRBV6-1	TRBJ2-3	CASAIGDTDTQYF	TGTGCCAGCGCGATCGGGGACACAGATACGCAGTATTTT
-	TRBD2	TRBV7-2	TRBJ2-3	CASSLELAGGTDTQYF	TGTGCCAGCAGCTTAGAGCTAGCGGGGGGCACAGATACGCAGTATTTT
-	TRBD1	TRBV19	TRBJ1-1	CASSPLRGQGAEAFF	TGTGCCAGTAGCCCCCTGAGGGGACAGGGGGCTGAAGCTTTCTTT
once	TRBD2	TRBV5-6	TRBJ2-3	CASRPSGGTGTQYF	TGTGCCAGCAGACCTAGCGGGGGAACGGGTACGCAGTATTTT
-	-	TRBV7-9	TRBJ2-7	CASSFRGGSYEQYF	TGTGCCAGCAGCTTCAGGGGTGGGTCCTACGAGCAGTACTTC
-	TRBD2	TRBV6-5	TRBJ2-7	CASSRTRSYEQYF	TGTGCCAGCAGCCGGACTAGATCCTACGAGCAGTACTTC
-	-	TRBV18	TRBJ2-7	CASSLGGQITYEQYF	TGTGCCAGCTCACTGGGTGGACAGATAACCTACGAGCAGTACTTC
-	-	TRBV19	TRBJ1-1	CASSGRRGRYTEAFF	TGTGCCAGTAGTGGGAGGAGGGGTCGGTACACTGAAGCTTTCTTT
-	TRBD2	TRBV18	TRBJ2-3	CASSLNSGVTDTQYF	TGTGCCAGCTCACTTAATAGCGGGGTCACAGATACGCAGTATTTT
-	TRBD1	TRBV18	TRBJ1-1	CASSQGASTEAFF	TGTGCCAGCTCACAGGGGGCGAGTACTGAAGCTTTCTTT
-	-	TRBV18	TRBJ2-5	CASSHAGPEGETQYF	TGTGCCAGCTCACATGCGGGCCCGGAGGGAGAGACCCAGTACTTC